Included here is one T cell receptor (beta chain) sequence, with context. The data are from a study of cytotoxic CD8 clonotypes in ibrutinib-treated CLL. The germline gives CDR1 SGDLS, CDR2 YYNGEE. V dropped 0 bases and J dropped 1; count of bases not matched to a gene: 4. This CDR3 has 16 residues. The intended depth for sequencing was 1 in 200,000 to 1 in 1 million T cells. Using immunoSEQ multiplex PCR, the repertoire was profiled, and TCRdb retains in-frame clones only, with some absent. The table has about 310,000 clones, more than 65% seen once. This TCR was recovered from a human donor with chronic lymphocytic leukemia. V is TRBV9 and J is TRBJ2-3; 8 positions agree with TRBD1. The input for sequencing was PBMCs, taken before ibrutinib treatment. The CDR3 spells CASSVDLDRGTDTQYF. The CDR3 bases are TGTGCCAGCAGCGTAGATCTGGACAGGGGCACAGATACGCAGTATTTT. Full variable domain (remainder filled in from reference TRBV9 and TRBJ2-3): DSGVTQTPKHLITATGQRVTLRCSPRSGDLSVYWYQQSLDQGLQFLIQYYNGEERAKGNILERFSAQQFPDLHSELNLSSLELGDSALYFCASSVDLDRGTDTQYFGPGTRLTVL.